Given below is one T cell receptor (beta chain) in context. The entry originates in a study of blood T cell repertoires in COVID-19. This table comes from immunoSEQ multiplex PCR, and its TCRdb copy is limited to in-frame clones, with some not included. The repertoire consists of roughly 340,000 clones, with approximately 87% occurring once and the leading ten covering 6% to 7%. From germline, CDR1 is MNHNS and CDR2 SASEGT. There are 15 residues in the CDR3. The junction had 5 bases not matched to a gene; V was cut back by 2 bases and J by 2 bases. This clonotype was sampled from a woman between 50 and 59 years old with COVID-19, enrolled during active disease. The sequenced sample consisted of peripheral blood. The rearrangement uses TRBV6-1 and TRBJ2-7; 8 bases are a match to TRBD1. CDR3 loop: CASSETEQGAYEQYF. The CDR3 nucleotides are TGTGCCAGCAGTGAAACGGAACAGGGGGCCTACGAGCAGTACTTC.